This T cell receptor (beta chain) originates from a study of CD8 T cells in Susac syndrome. Study-level results: The study conceded that relatively few individuals underwent its TCR sequencing and HLA analysis.

Germline V gene sequence: CDR1 LNHDA, CDR2 SQIVND (reference sequence). With 6 bases removed from V and 10 bases from J, the gap between germline ends came to 13 bases. The CDR3 is 12 residues long. In contrast to the negatively isolated CD8+ and CD4+ T cells, TEMRA cells were FACS-enriched. About this clonotype itself: Antigen unknown.

Reverse transcription of roughly 0.5 to 1 ug RNA was performed with random hexamers. Amplification of TCR beta CDR3 was carried out by immunoSEQ multiplex PCR, which covered 54 Vbeta and 13 Jbeta segments. TCRdb reanalysed the immunoSEQ multiplex PCR reads using MiXCR and keeps one entry per CDR3 protein. This table has about 130,000 distinct CDR3 sequences, approximately 89% appearing once. The sequencing sample was made of CD8+ T cells from PBMCs. This sequence originates from a human donor with multiple sclerosis. The chain couples TRBV19 to TRBJ1-5; D is unclear. The CDR3 DNA reads as TGTGCCAGTAGATTCGGCCCCGCACCCCAGCATTTT. This translates into CASRFGPAPQHF.